Described below is a single TCR beta chain sequence and its context. This record comes from a study of blood T cells in healthy people across ages. This CDR3 is 13 amino acids long. V lost 4 bases and J lost 5, with 10 bases in between. Germline-derived CDR1 and CDR2 are SGDLS and YYNGEE. Next came a second PCR, run for roughly 6 to 11 cycles, which used a sample-barcoded 5' primer along with a J-beta primer mix. From the 5' RACE reads, TCRdb called clonotypes with MiXCR, one entry per CDR3 protein. The sample lists hundreds of thousands of distinct CDR3 sequences; roughly 43% were seen once. The sequence was collected from an elderly man in good health. V gene TRBV9 combines with J gene TRBJ2-1, with unresolved D. Sequencing was performed on blood. Here the CDR3 reads CASSRRVDNEQFF. CDR3 DNA sequence: TGTGCCAGCAGCCGTCGCGTAGACAATGAGCAGTTCTTC.